This T cell receptor beta chain was captured by sequencing in a study of blood T cells in healthy people across ages. Every donor contributed around 10 milliliters of peripheral blood by blood draw. Whole-study findings and limits: Significant beta diversity loss was already apparent by age approximately 36, declining roughly linearly.

PCR was performed a second time for about 7 to 12 cycles using a sample-barcoded 5' primer and a J-beta primer mix. One entry per CDR3 protein results from TCRdb running MiXCR on the 5' RACE reads. The sample lists 650,000 to 1,000,000 distinct CDR3 sequences; 30% to 45% were seen once. There are 12 residues in the CDR3. Trimming took 8 bases from V and 4 from J, leaving 9 bases between them. This clonotype appeared a few times. Its specificity is not known. J is TRBJ1-5 and V is TRBV12-3 or TRBV12-4; a possible D gene is TRBD1 (5 bases). The sequencing sample was made of blood. This TCR derives from a man between 18 and 35 years old in good health. The CDR3 DNA follows: TGTGCCAGCGGGACCCTAAATCAGCCCCAGCATTTT. It codes for CASGTLNQPQHF.